This TCR beta chain was recorded in a study of cytomegalovirus exposure and HLA in healthy donors. Study results and caveats: Confirmation was obtained in vitro that a few CMV-associated chains are specific for CMV antigens.

Primers for the PCR totalled 60 Vbeta and 13 Jbeta. The method was immunoSEQ multiplex PCR; TCRdb's version includes in-frame clones alone and lacks a portion of them. Among roughly 200,000 clones listed, 76% were seen once. CDR3 length equals 13 residues. The V and J ends lost 1 base and 5 bases respectively, with 9 bases between them. CDR1 and CDR2 (germline): GTSNPN, SVGIG (reference sequence). This clone was counted a few times. Its matching antigen is unknown. V gene TRBV30 combines with J gene TRBJ1-5; possibly TRBD1 for D (6 bases). The sequenced sample was PBMCs. This clonotype was sampled from a man between 18 and 35 years old in good health and CMV-seronegative. DNA of the CDR3: TGTGCCTGGAGTGGGGCAGGGGATCAGCCCCAGCATTTT. Its protein product is CAWSGAGDQPQHF.